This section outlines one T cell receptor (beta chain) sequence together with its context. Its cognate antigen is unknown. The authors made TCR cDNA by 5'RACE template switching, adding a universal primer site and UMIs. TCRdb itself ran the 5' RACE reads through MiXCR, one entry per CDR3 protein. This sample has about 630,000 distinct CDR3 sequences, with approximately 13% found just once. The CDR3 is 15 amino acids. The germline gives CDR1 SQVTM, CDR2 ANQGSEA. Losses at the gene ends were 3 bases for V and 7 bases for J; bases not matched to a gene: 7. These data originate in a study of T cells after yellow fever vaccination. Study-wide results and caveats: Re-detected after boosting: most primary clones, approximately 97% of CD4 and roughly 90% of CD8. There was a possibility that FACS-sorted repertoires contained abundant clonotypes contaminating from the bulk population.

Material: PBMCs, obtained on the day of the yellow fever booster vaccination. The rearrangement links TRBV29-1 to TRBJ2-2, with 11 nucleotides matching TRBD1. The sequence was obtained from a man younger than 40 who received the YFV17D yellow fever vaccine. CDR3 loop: CSVEGDRGEFGELFF. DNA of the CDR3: TGCAGCGTTGAGGGGGACAGGGGGGAATTCGGGGAGCTGTTTTTT.